This TCR beta chain was captured in a study of PD-L1 blockade in urothelial cancer. CDR1 is SGHVS, CDR2 FQNEAQ, per germline. Trimming took 5 bases from V and 3 from J, leaving 14 bases between them. CDR3 length: 14 amino acids. Time point indicated: peripheral blood 6 weeks after treatment start. The repertoire was sequenced with immunoSEQ multiplex PCR; TCRdb's copy has only in-frame clones and lacks some. The data contain around 50,000 clones, approximately 85% of them singletons. The source was PBMCs, collected around atezolizumab (anti-PD-L1) treatment. This clonotype was obtained from a man aged 45-65 years with urothelial cancer. This chain connects TRBV7-8 to TRBJ2-7; D uncertain. In nucleotides, the CDR3 is TGTGCCAGCAGCCCCCGCCCGACAATCTACGAGCAGTACTTC. Translated, it gives CASSPRPTIYEQYF.